This T cell receptor beta chain was found in a study of shared clonotypes between healthy human individuals. Study-level background: Donor composition was a couple of women and three men, aged 18 to 49.

Germline-derived CDR1 and CDR2 are SQVTM and ANQGSEA. The ends were cut back, 3 bases at V and 1 base at J, with 15 bases in the middle. This CDR3 is built from 15 residues. Among the unsorted PBMC samples, replicate PCRs used around 300 ng DNA, roughly 30,000 T cell genomes. Libraries were prepared by immunoSEQ multiplex PCR; TCRdb keeps only in-frame clonotypes and omits some of them. Of approximately 500,000 clones in the sample, about four fifths were seen once. This TCR was sampled from a woman aged 40 to 55 in good health. Some clones in this sample may be carry-over from other donors' samples. The sample consisted of PBMCs. The chain recombines TRBV29-1 with TRBJ1-1; tentatively, D is TRBD1 (5 bases). The CDR3 coding sequence is TGCAGCGTTGAGGGGGGGTTGGGGAAGAACACTGAAGCTTTCTTT. Residues: CSVEGGLGKNTEAFF.